This T cell receptor (beta chain) derives from a study of response to subunit inactivated influenza vaccine. Overall study findings and caveats: It was the authors' suggestion that each seasonal influenza vaccination recruits few new T cells.

Remarks on this clonotype: Its antigen is not identified.

Losses at the gene ends were 7 bases for V and 7 bases for J; bases not matched to a gene: 9. The germline CDR1 and CDR2 sequences are SNHLY and FYNNEI. This CDR3 contains 13 residues. One entry per CDR3 protein results from TCRdb running MiXCR on the RT-PCR reads. The sample contains about 650,000 distinct CDR3 sequences, 12% to 15% of which appear only once. The chain has TRBV2 and TRBJ2-5, with 7 bases fitting TRBD1. The sequencing used PBMCs from blood, collected 14 days before vaccination. The clonotype was recovered from a man in his fifties who received an inactivated influenza vaccine. DNA of the CDR3: TGTGCCAGCACCACCCAACAGGGGCGGACCCAGTACTTC. This sequence encodes CASTTQQGRTQYF.